The present T cell receptor (beta chain) was sequenced within a study of T cell responses to AZD1222 COVID-19 vaccine. Study summary: Doses given second, at about 4 or about 12 weeks, were pooled.

Libraries were prepared by immunoSEQ multiplex PCR; TCRdb keeps only in-frame clonotypes and omits some of them. This table has 96,000 or so clones, roughly nine tenths appearing once. General study results and limits: Recipients of AZD1222 seropositive at baseline numbered only 6 or 7. Of spike-specific TCRs, nearly half reportedly target regions left unmutated in variants. The donor cohort was predominantly white British with a female majority, and clonal diversity may have been underestimated.

In the case of this clone: Its antigen is undetermined.

CDR1 is SGHTA and CDR2 is FQGNSA in the germline V gene. This CDR3 has 14 residues. The ends were cut back, 1 base at V and 3 bases at J, with 8 bases in the middle. Sequenced here: peripheral blood, sampled on day 0 of AZD1222 vaccination. The clonotype originates from an adult in good health. The chain carries TRBV7-2 and TRBJ2-3; D is undetermined. CDR3 sequence: CASSLGTQTDTQYF. CDR3 nucleotides: TGTGCCAGCAGCTTAGGTACCCAAACAGATACGCAGTATTTT. Using reference TRBV7-2 and TRBJ2-3 for the parts outside the CDR3, the full variable domain is GAGVSQSPSNKVTEKGKDVELRCDPISGHTALYWYRQSLGQGLEFLIYFQGNSAPDKSGLPSDRFSAERTGGSVSTLTIQRTQQEDSAVYLCASSLGTQTDTQYFGPGTRLTVL.